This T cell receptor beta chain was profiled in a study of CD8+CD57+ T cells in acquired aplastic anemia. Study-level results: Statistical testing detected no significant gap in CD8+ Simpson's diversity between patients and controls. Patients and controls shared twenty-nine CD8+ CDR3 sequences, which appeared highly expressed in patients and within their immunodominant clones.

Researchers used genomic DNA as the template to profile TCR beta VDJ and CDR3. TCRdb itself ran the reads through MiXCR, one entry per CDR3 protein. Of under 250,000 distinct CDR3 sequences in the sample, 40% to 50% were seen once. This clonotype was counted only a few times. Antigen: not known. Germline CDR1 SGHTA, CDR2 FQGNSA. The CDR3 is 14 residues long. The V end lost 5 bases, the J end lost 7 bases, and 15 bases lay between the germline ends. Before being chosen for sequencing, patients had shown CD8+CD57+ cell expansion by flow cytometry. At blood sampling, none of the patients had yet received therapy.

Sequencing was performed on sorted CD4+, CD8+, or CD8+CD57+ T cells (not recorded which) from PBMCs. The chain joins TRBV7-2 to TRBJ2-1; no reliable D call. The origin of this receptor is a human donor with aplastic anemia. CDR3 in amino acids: CASSPQSDPNEQFF. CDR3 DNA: TGTGCCAGCAGCCCTCAGTCGGATCCTAATGAGCAGTTCTTC.